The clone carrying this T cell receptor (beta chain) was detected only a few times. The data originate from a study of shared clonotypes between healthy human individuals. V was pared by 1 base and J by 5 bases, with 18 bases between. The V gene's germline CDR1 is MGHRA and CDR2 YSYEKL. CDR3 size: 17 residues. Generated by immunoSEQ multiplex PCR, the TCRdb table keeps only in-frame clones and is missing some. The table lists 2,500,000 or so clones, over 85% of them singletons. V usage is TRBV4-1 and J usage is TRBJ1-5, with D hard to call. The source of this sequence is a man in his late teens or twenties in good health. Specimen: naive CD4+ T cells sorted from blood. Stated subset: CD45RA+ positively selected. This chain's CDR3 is CASSQVVLGSQHQPQHF. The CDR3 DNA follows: TGCGCCAGCAGCCAAGTAGTTCTAGGGAGCCAGCATCAGCCCCAGCATTTT.